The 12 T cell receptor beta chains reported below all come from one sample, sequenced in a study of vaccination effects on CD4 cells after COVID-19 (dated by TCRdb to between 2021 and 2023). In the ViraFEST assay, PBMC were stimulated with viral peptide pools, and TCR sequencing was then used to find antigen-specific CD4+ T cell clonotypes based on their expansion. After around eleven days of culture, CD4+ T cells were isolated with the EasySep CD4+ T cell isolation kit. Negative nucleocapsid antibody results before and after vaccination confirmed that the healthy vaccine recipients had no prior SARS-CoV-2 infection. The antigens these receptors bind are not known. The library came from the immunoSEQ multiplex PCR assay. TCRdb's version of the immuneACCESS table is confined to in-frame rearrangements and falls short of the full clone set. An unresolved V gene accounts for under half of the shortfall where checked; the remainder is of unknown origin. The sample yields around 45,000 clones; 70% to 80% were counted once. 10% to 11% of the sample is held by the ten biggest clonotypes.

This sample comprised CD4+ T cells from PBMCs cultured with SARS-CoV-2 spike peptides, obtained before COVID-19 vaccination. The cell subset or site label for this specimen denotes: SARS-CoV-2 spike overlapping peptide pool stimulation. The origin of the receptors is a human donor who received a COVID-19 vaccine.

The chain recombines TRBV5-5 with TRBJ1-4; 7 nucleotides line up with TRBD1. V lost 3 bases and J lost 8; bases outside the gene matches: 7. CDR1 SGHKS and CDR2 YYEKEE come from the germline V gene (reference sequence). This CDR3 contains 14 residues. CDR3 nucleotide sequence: TGTGCCAGCAGCTCCTCCGGGACAGCCGAAAAACTGTTTTTT. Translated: CASSSSGTAEKLFF.

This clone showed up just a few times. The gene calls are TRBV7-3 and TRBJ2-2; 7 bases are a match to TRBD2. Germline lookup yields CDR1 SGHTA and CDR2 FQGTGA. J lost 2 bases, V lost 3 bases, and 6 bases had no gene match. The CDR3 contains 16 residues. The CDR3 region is CASSFAGVSNTGELFF. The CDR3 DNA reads TGTGCCAGCAGCTTCGCGGGAGTATCCAACACCGGGGAGCTGTTTTTT. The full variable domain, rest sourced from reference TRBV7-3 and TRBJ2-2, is GAGVSQTPSNKVTEKGKYVELRCDPISGHTALYWYRQSLGQGPEFLIYFQGTGAADDSGLPNDRFFAVRPEGSVSTLKIQRTERGDSAVYLCASSFAGVSNTGELFFGEGSRLTVL.

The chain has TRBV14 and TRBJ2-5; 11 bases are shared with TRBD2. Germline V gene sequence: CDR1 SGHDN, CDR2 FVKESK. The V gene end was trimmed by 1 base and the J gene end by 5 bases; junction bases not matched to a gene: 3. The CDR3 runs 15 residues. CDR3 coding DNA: TGTGCCAGCAGCCAAGTTAGCGGGGGGGCGGAGACCCAGTACTTC. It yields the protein CASSQVSGGAETQYF.

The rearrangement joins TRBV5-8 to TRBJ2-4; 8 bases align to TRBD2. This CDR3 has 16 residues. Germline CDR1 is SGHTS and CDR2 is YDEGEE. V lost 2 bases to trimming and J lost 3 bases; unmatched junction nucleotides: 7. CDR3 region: CASSFYSGTSKNIQYF. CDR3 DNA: TGTGCCAGCAGCTTTTATTCCGGGACTAGCAAAAACATTCAGTACTTC.

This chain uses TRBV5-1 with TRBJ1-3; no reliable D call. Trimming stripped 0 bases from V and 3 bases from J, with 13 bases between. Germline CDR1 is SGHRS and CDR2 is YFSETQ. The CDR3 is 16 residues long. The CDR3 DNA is TGCGCCAGCAGCTTGGTTCCTGGAAAGATTGGAAACACCATATATTTT. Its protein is CASSLVPGKIGNTIYF.

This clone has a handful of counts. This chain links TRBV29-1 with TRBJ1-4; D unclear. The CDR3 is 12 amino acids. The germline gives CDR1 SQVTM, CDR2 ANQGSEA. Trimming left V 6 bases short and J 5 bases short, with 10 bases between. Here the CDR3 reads CSVELGNEKLFF. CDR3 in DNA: TGCAGCGTAGAACTGGGGAATGAAAAACTGTTTTTT.

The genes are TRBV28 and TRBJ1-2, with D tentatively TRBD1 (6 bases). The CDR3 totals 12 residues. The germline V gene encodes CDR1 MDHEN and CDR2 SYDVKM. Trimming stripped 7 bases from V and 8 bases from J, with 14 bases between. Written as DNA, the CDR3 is TGTGCCAGCATGGTAGGGACACGAGGCTACACCTTC. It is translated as CASMVGTRGYTF.

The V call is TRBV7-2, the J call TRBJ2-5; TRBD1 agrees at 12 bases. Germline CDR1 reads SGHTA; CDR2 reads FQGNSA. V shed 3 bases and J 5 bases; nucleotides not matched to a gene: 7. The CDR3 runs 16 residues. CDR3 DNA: TGTGCCAGCAGCTTCCGGGACAGGGGGCTAGCTGAGACCCAGTACTTC. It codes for CASSFRDRGLAETQYF. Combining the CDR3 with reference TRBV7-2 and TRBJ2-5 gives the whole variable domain GAGVSQSPSNKVTEKGKDVELRCDPISGHTALYWYRQSLGQGLEFLIYFQGNSAPDKSGLPSDRFSAERTGGSVSTLTIQRTQQEDSAVYLCASSFRDRGLAETQYFGPGTRLLVL.

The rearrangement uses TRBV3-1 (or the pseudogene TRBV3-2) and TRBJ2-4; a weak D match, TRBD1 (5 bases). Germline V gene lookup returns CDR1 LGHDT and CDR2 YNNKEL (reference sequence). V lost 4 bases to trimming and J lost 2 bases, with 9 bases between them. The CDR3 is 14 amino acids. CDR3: CASSPRQSKNIQYF. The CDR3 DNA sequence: TGTGCCAGCAGCCCTCGACAGTCCAAAAACATTCAGTACTTC.

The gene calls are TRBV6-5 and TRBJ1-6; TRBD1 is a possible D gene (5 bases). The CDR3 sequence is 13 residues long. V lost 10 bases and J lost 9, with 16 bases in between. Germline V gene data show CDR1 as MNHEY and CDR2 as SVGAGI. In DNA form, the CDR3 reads TGTGCCACGGCCGGGGGTCCTGGTTCACCCCTCCACTTT. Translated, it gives CATAGGPGSPLHF.

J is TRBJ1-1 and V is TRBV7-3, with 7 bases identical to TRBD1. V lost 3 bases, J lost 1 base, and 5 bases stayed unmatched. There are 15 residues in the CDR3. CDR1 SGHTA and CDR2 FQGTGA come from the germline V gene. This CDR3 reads CASSLRQGPNTEAFF. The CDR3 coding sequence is TGTGCCAGCAGCTTGAGACAGGGCCCGAACACTGAAGCTTTCTTT.

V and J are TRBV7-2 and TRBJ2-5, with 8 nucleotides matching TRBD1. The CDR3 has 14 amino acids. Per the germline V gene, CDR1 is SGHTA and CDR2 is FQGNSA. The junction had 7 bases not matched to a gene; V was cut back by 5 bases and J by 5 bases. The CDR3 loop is CASSRDRGRETQYF. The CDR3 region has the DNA TGTGCCAGCAGCCGCGACAGGGGCAGGGAGACCCAGTACTTC.